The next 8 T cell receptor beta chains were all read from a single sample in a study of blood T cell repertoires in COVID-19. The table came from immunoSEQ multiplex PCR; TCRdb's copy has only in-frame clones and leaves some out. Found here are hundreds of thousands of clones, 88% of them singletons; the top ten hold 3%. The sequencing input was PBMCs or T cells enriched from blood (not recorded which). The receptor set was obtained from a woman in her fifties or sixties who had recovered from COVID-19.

In DNA, the CDR3 is TGTGCCTGGAGTAGTGGGCGGGGGATCCACGAGCAGTACTTC. This translates into CAWSSGRGIHEQYF. The genes are TRBV30 and TRBJ2-7; 7 nucleotides match TRBD2. Looked up from germline, CDR1 is GTSNPN and CDR2 is SVGIG (reference sequence). The CDR3 length is 14 residues. V shed 2 bases and J 5 bases; nucleotides not matched to a gene: 9.

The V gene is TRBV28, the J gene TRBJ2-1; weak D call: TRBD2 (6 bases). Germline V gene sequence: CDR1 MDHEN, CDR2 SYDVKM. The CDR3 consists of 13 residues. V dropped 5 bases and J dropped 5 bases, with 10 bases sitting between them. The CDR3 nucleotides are TGTGCCAGCAGTCTGACTAGAAACAATGAGCAGTTCTTC. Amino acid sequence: CASSLTRNNEQFF.

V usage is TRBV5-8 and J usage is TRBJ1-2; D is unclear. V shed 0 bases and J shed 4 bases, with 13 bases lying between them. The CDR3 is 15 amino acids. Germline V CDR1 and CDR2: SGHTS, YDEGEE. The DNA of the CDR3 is TGTGCCAGCAGCTTGGGTATGGAGGGAGGCTATGGCTACACCTTC. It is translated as CASSLGMEGGYGYTF.

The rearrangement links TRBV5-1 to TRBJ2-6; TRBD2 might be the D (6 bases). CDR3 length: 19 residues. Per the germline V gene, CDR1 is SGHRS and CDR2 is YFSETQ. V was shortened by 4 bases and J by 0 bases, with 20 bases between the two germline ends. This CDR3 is CASSPIPGDLYSGANVLTF. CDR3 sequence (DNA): TGCGCCAGCAGCCCCATCCCGGGAGACCTGTACTCTGGGGCCAACGTCCTGACTTTC.

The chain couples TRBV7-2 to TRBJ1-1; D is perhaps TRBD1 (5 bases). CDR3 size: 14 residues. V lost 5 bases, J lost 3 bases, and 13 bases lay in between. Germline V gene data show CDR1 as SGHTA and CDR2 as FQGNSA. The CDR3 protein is CASSPGGTYTEAFF. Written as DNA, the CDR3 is TGTGCCAGCAGCCCAGGAGGGACTTACACTGAAGCTTTCTTT.

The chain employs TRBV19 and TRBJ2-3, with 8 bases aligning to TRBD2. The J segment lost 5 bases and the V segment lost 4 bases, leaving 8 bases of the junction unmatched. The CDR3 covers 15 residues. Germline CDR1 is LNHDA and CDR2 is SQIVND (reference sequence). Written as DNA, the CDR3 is TGTGCCAGTAGTAAAAGCGGGAGCATTAAAGATACGCAGTATTTT. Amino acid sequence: CASSKSGSIKDTQYF.

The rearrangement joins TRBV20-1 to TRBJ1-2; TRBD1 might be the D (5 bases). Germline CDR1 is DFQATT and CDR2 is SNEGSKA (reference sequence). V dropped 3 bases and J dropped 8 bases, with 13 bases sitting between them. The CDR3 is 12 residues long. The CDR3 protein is CSASLWGVGYTF. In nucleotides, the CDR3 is TGCAGTGCTAGTCTCTGGGGCGTCGGCTACACCTTC.

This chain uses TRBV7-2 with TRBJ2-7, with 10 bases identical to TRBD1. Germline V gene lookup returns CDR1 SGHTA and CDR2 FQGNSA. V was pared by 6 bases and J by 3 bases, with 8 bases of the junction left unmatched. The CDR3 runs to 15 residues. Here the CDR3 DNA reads TGTGCCAGCAGGCAACCGGGACAGGGGAACTACGAGCAGTACTTC. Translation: CASRQPGQGNYEQYF.